The 15 T cell receptor beta chains below were found in one sample sequenced in a study of shared clonotypes between healthy human individuals. Produced via immunoSEQ multiplex PCR; TCRdb's table is partial and in-frame only. Found here are 2,500,000 or so clones, less than 95% of them singletons; the top ten hold 0.3% to 0.4%. Sequencing was done on a sample of naive CD4+ T cells from PBMCs. Subset described: CD45RA+ positively selected. These receptors were collected from a man aged 18 to 35 in good health. Some clones in this sample may be carry-over from other donors' samples.

The CDR3 spells CATGGGYGYTF. The CDR3 coding sequence is TGTGCCACGGGGGGGGGCTATGGCTACACCTTC. This chain connects TRBV28 to TRBJ1-2, with D maybe TRBD1 (5 bases). The CDR3 totals 11 residues. Germline V gene sequence: CDR1 MDHEN, CDR2 SYDVKM. The V end lost 10 bases, the J end lost 4 bases, and 10 bases lay between the germline ends.

This chain connects TRBV9 to TRBJ2-5, with 11 bases matching TRBD1. In germline, CDR1 is SGDLS, CDR2 YYNGEE. The CDR3 totals 17 residues. The V gene end was trimmed by 2 bases and the J gene end by 3 bases; junction bases not matched to a gene: 9. The CDR3 nucleotides are TGTGCCAGCAGCGTTACTGGACAGGGGGCGAGGGAAGAGACCCAGTACTTC. Protein: CASSVTGQGAREETQYF.

The chain recombines TRBV28 with TRBJ2-3; D gene ambiguous. The ends were cut back, 5 bases at V and 4 bases at J, with 13 bases in the middle. There are 14 residues in the CDR3. Germline CDR1 MDHEN, CDR2 SYDVKM. The CDR3: CASSRPSDADTQYF. The CDR3 DNA reads TGTGCCAGCAGTCGGCCTTCCGACGCAGATACGCAGTATTTT.

V is TRBV5-1 and J is TRBJ2-5, with a possible D match to TRBD2 (5 bases). CDR1 and CDR2 from the germline V gene are SGHRS and YFSETQ. Trimming pared 0 bases from V and 3 bases from J, leaving 12 bases between. CDR3 length: 15 amino acids. CDR3 region: CASSLGGLGKETQYF. For the CDR3, the DNA is TGCGCCAGCAGCTTGGGAGGGCTAGGAAAAGAGACCCAGTACTTC.

V and J are TRBV4-1 and TRBJ2-1, with 12 bases that match TRBD2. Germline loops: CDR1 MGHRA, CDR2 YSYEKL. With V trimmed by 6 bases and J by 9 bases, 6 bases remained unmatched. This CDR3 region has 14 residues. The CDR3 is CASRPGLAGIEQFF. The CDR3 nucleotides read TGCGCCAGCAGACCGGGACTAGCGGGCATTGAGCAGTTCTTC.

This chain uses TRBV7-2 with TRBJ1-1, with D hard to call. The CDR3 is 13 residues long. Trimming took 3 bases from V and 4 from J, leaving 9 bases between them. Germline values: CDR1 SGHTA, CDR2 FQGNSA. In DNA, the CDR3 is TGTGCCAGCAGCTTTAGCCAGCCCACTGAAGCTTTCTTT. Its translation is CASSFSQPTEAFF.

The chain employs TRBV27 and TRBJ2-7; TRBD2 aligns across 11 bases. This CDR3 spans 16 amino acids. V dropped 5 bases and J dropped 0; count of bases not matched to a gene: 6. Germline V gene data show CDR1 as MNHEY and CDR2 as SMNVEV (reference sequence). The CDR3, as DNA: TGTGCCAGCAGTCCACATACTAGCGGGAGCTCCTACGAGCAGTACTTC. It yields the protein CASSPHTSGSSYEQYF.

The chain uses TRBV19 and TRBJ1-5, with D uncertain. The CDR3 is made up of 16 amino acids. The V gene's germline CDR1 is LNHDA and CDR2 SQIVND (reference sequence). Trimming stripped 3 bases from V and 4 bases from J, with 16 bases between. Here the CDR3 reads CASSMDGRSLNQPQHF. In DNA form, the CDR3 reads TGTGCCAGTAGTATGGATGGGCGCAGCCTAAATCAGCCCCAGCATTTT.

This chain connects TRBV6-5 to TRBJ2-3; the D is unclear. The CDR3 is made up of 14 amino acids. Germline V CDR1 and CDR2: MNHEY, SVGAGI. Deletions cut 2 bases from V and 3 bases from J, with 9 bases between. CDR3 DNA: TGTGCCAGCAGTTACAGGGAAGCGACAGATACGCAGTATTTT. Residues: CASSYREATDTQYF.

This clone was seen only a few times. In the same sample, other DNA sequences code for this CDR3. This chain connects TRBV30 to TRBJ1-1; D gene ambiguous. This CDR3 is 14 amino acids long. Germline lookup yields CDR1 GTSNPN and CDR2 SVGIG (reference sequence). V shed 0 bases and J shed 1 base, with 9 bases lying between them. CDR3 in amino acids: CAWSVGVGNTEAFF. CDR3 sequence (DNA): TGTGCCTGGAGTGTTGGGGTAGGGAACACTGAAGCTTTCTTT.

CDR3 coding DNA: TGTGCCAGCGGCTTGCGAAGGGGCTACGAGCAGTACTTC. This gives the protein CASGLRRGYEQYF. The rearrangement links TRBV27 to TRBJ2-7, with D possibly being TRBD1 (5 bases). V was shortened by 8 bases and J by 3 bases, with 14 bases between the two germline ends. Germline loops: CDR1 MNHEY, CDR2 SMNVEV (reference sequence). The CDR3 totals 13 residues.

This clone was seen once. This chain uses TRBV7-3 with TRBJ1-5; D may be TRBD1 (5 bases). In germline, CDR1 is SGHTA, CDR2 FQGTGA. V lost 0 bases and J lost 6, with 12 bases in between. CDR3 length equals 15 residues. CDR3 bases: TGTGCCAGCAGCTTAACAGGGACGTACGGTCAGCCCCAGCATTTT. Its translation is CASSLTGTYGQPQHF.

The CDR3 region has the DNA TGTGCCAGTAGCCCACAGGGGCTGAACACTGAAGCTTTCTTT. Its protein is CASSPQGLNTEAFF. The V gene is TRBV19, the J gene TRBJ1-1; 7 bases map to TRBD1. The V gene end was trimmed by 6 bases and the J gene end by 0 bases; junction bases not matched to a gene: 4. CDR3 length equals 14 residues. Per germline, CDR1 LNHDA and CDR2 SQIVND (reference sequence).

The CDR3 nucleotides are TGTGCCAGCCTTAATAAGGGTTCGCGCGTCCTGACTTTC. Its translation: CASLNKGSRVLTF. V usage is TRBV28 and J usage is TRBJ2-6, with unresolved D. This CDR3 contains 13 residues. Germline lookup yields CDR1 MDHEN and CDR2 SYDVKM. Trimming shortened V by 8 bases and J by 12 bases, and 17 bases separated the two germline ends. The full variable domain, completed using reference TRBV28 and TRBJ2-6, is DVKVTQSSRYLVKRTGEKVFLECVQDMDHENMFWYRQDPGLGLRLIYFSYDVKMKEKGDIPEGYSVSREKKERFSLILESASTNQTSMYLCASLNKGSRVLTFGAGSRLTVL.

V gene TRBV19 combines with J gene TRBJ2-7; a weak D match, TRBD2 (6 bases). Between the trimmed V and J ends, which lost 5 bases and 3 bases, there was a span of 11 bases. Germline values: CDR1 LNHDA, CDR2 SQIVND (reference sequence). CDR3 length: 13 residues. The CDR3 here is CASSVGGGYEQYF. The CDR3 DNA is TGTGCCAGTAGTGTGGGGGGAGGCTACGAGCAGTACTTC.